A selection of T cell receptor beta chains follows, all from one sample in a study of cytomegalovirus exposure and HLA in healthy donors. Assay used: immunoSEQ multiplex PCR; TCRdb lists only in-frame clones, some missing. The sample has around 84,000 clones, 70% to 80% seen once; the top ten hold 2.5% to 4%. Sequencing was performed on PBMCs. These TCRs come from a man in his fifties in good health and CMV-seronegative. Each CDR3 is given with its conserved first and last residue. Fields, in order: V gene, clone size, D gene, J gene, CDR3 DNA, CDR3 protein. D genes are given only for firm matches. Clone size is shown for a subset of rows, as once, few, many or a class of expanded clone.

>TRBV28|.|TRBD2|TRBJ2-5
TGTGCCAGCAGTCCCTCTGGACTAGCAGAGACCCAGTACTTC
CASSPSGLAETQYF
>TRBV19|.|.|TRBJ2-5
TGTGCCAGTAACACCGAGGACTGGGGTTGGCCCCAGTACTTC
CASNTEDWGWPQYF
>TRBV6-1|few|.|TRBJ1-1
TGTGCCAGCAGTGGGCAGGGGAGTCGGACTGAAGCTTTCTTT
CASSGQGSRTEAFF
>TRBV4-1|once|.|TRBJ2-3
TGCGCCAGCAGCCATGGGCAGGAAAGCACAGATACGCAGTATTTT
CASSHGQESTDTQYF
>TRBV5-1|.|.|TRBJ2-1
TGCGCCAGCAGCTTGAGGTTCGCGGGGACAGCTAATGAGCAGTTCTTC
CASSLRFAGTANEQFF
>TRBV4-2|.|.|TRBJ2-2
TGTGCCAGCAGCCAAGATTCTTCCGCGAACACCGGGGAGCTGTTTTTT
CASSQDSSANTGELFF
>TRBV2|few|.|TRBJ1-5
TGTGCCAGCACCAAAGAGGGAAGGGCGGTTACCAATCAGCCCCAGCATTTT
CASTKEGRAVTNQPQHF
>TRBV7-2|.|TRBD2|TRBJ2-3
TGTGCCAGCAGCTCAAAAGCGGGGAGCACAGATACGCAGTATTTT
CASSSKAGSTDTQYF
>TRBV5-4|.|.|TRBJ1-4
TGTGCCAGCAGCCCGGACAGCGACCTTGAAAAACTGTTTTTT
CASSPDSDLEKLFF
>TRBV19|few|TRBD1|TRBJ2-7
TGTGCCACGGGACAGGGCCCATCCTTCTACGAGCAGTACTTC
CATGQGPSFYEQYF
>TRBV27|.|.|TRBJ2-2
TGTGCCAGCAGCTTTTACCGGACAACGAACACCGGGGAGCTGTTTTTT
CASSFYRTTNTGELFF
>TRBV5-1|.|.|TRBJ2-2
TGCGCCAGCAGCTTGAACAGGGCGGGCGGGGAGCTGTTTTTT
CASSLNRAGGELFF
>TRBV6-5|.|TRBD1|TRBJ2-5
TGTGCCAGCAGGAGGACAGGGCGGGAGACCCAGTACTTC
CASRRTGRETQYF
>TRBV28|.|.|TRBJ1-1
TGTGCCAGCACCAAAATAGGCAGGGATGAAGCTTTCTTT
CASTKIGRDEAFF
>TRBV18|.|TRBD1|TRBJ1-1
TGTGCCAGCTCACAAGACAGGGGGCGCACTGAAGCTTTCTTT
CASSQDRGRTEAFF
>TRBV5-6|few|TRBD1|TRBJ1-4
TGTGCCAGCAGCTTGTCGGGCAGGGGGCTGTTTTTT
CASSLSGRGLFF
>TRBV7-2|.|.|TRBJ1-1
TGTGCCAGCAGCTTAGTTGCAGGCACTGAAGCTTTCTTT
CASSLVAGTEAFF
>TRBV6-5|.|.|TRBJ2-2
TGTGCCAGCAGTTACTCCCGGCGGGGTCACACCGGGGAGCTGTTTTTT
CASSYSRRGHTGELFF
>TRBV5-6|.|.|TRBJ2-4
TGTGCCAGCAGCTTGGAGGGGGTCATTCAGTACTTC
CASSLEGVIQYF
>TRBV18|.|.|TRBJ1-1
TGTGCCAGCTCACCAAGTTTGAGTCTGGGAGGGGAAGCTTTCTTT
CASSPSLSLGGEAFF
>TRBV6-5|few|.|TRBJ2-7
TGTGCCAGCAGTCCTCCCAGTCACTACGAGCAGTACTTC
CASSPPSHYEQYF
>TRBV5-4|.|.|TRBJ2-1
TGTGCCAGCAGCTTGGATGGGGCCGGGTCCTACAATGAGCAGTTCTTC
CASSLDGAGSYNEQFF
>TRBV5-4|many|.|TRBJ2-1
TGTGCCAGCAGCTTGGGGAGCCTAGCGTACAATGAGCAGTTCTTC
CASSLGSLAYNEQFF
>TRBV21-1|.|.|TRBJ2-7
TGTGCCAGCAGCAAACCCAACCTCCGGGACAGCTACGAGCAGTACTTC
CASSKPNLRDSYEQYF
>TRBV30|.|.|TRBJ2-7
TGTGCCTGGATGACAGGAGCCTACGAGCAGTACTTC
CAWMTGAYEQYF
>TRBV5-1|.|.|TRBJ2-3
TGCGCCAGCAGCTCTAATAGCGTAGATACGCAGTATTTT
CASSSNSVDTQYF
>TRBV5-5|.|.|TRBJ2-7
TGTGCCAGCAGCTCAGGACAGTTGGGCCACGAGCAGTACTTC
CASSSGQLGHEQYF
>TRBV10-3|few|.|TRBJ1-5
TGTGCCATCAGTGTGGGCAGAAATAGCAATCAGCCCCAGCATTTT
CAISVGRNSNQPQHF
>TRBV6-1|few|.|TRBJ2-3
TGTGCCGCCTCTCACCGGGGGAACCCAGATACGCAGTATTTT
CAASHRGNPDTQYF
>TRBV4-2|few|TRBD1|TRBJ1-3
TGTGCCAGCAGCCAGGCCTTGGGGGACAGAACTGGAAACACCATATATTTT
CASSQALGDRTGNTIYF
>TRBV18|once|.|TRBJ1-4
TGTGCCAGCTCACCCCGCTCTATGCCAAGCGGCGAAAAACTGTTTTTT
CASSPRSMPSGEKLFF
>TRBV30|.|.|TRBJ1-2
TGTGCCTCCCGGTCGCCCGGGCGGGCTAACTATGGCTACACCTTC
CASRSPGRANYGYTF
>TRBV7-6|.|TRBD1|TRBJ1-4
TGTGCCAGCAGCGCCCGGGACAGCCGTAATGAAAAACTGTTTTTT
CASSARDSRNEKLFF
>TRBV5-6|few|.|TRBJ1-6
TGTGCCAGCAGCTTGGGTCCCTCGGCGGGTTCACCCCTCCACTTT
CASSLGPSAGSPLHF
>TRBV30|.|.|TRBJ1-2
TGTGCCTGGAGTGTACTCTATGGCTACACCTTC
CAWSVLYGYTF
>TRBV30|.|.|TRBJ1-3
TGTGCCTGGGGCATCTCTGGAAACACCATATATTTT
CAWGISGNTIYF
>TRBV7-9|.|TRBD1|TRBJ1-2
TGTGCCAGCAGCTCGACAGGGAACTATGGCTACACCTTC
CASSSTGNYGYTF
>TRBV29-1|.|TRBD2|TRBJ2-1
TGCAGCGTTAAAAGGGGAGGGGAGCAGTTCTTC
CSVKRGGEQFF
>TRBV7-8|.|TRBD2|TRBJ2-1
TGTGCCAGCAGCTTGACTAGCGGGGGAAGGGGCTCCTACAATGAGCAGTTCTTC
CASSLTSGGRGSYNEQFF
>TRBV6-6|.|.|TRBJ1-6
TGTGCCAGCAGCCTCGATCCCACCGGAGGGTCACCCCTCCACTTT
CASSLDPTGGSPLHF
>TRBV30|.|.|TRBJ1-6
TGTGCCTGTGCTCCAGGGCCTTCACCCCTCCACTTT
CACAPGPSPLHF
>TRBV9|.|TRBD1|TRBJ2-7
TGTGCCAGCAGCGTAGGAGGGACAGAGAGCTCCTACGAGCAGTACTTC
CASSVGGTESSYEQYF
>TRBV7-2|.|TRBD2|TRBJ2-1
TGTGCCAGCAGCCCTAGTGGCCCGGGGGGGCGGTATGAGCAGTTCTTC
CASSPSGPGGRYEQFF
>TRBV7-8|.|TRBD1|TRBJ1-2
TGTGCCAGCAGCGCGGACAGGGGCCCTTATGGCTACACCTTC
CASSADRGPYGYTF
>TRBV9|.|TRBD1|TRBJ2-7
TGTGCCAGCAGCGGGGACAGGGGGTTGTTCGAGCAGTACTTC
CASSGDRGLFEQYF
>TRBV19|.|.|TRBJ1-5
TGTGCCAGTAGTACACAGAATAGCAATCAGCCCCAGCATTTT
CASSTQNSNQPQHF